The clone carrying this TCR beta chain occurred many times. Its antigen is as yet unknown. CDR1 is SEHNR, CDR2 FQNEAQ, per germline (reference sequence). The ends lost 5 bases at V and 2 bases at J; junction bases unmatched: 9. This CDR3 comprises 16 residues. Patients were aged 18 to 65, had disease duration under 2 months, and had newly diagnosed hyperthyroidism. The record originates from a study of T cells in Graves' hyperthyroidism and ophthalmopathy. Template material for amplifying TCR beta CDR3 regions consisted of RNA transcripts. The HTBI primer set drove a first-round RT-PCR of the TCR CDR3. From the multiplex PCR reads, TCRdb called clonotypes with MiXCR, one entry per CDR3 protein. The data hold 150,000 to 200,000 distinct CDR3 sequences, with about 9% observed a single time. Study-level results: The majority of expanded thyroid clonotypes above 0.001 also appeared in blood.

The source of this sequence is a woman under 30 with Graves' hyperthyroidism that later progressed to Graves' ophthalmopathy. The rearrangement uses TRBV7-9 and TRBJ2-3; 8 bases agree with TRBD1. Sample: blood. CDR3 coding DNA: TGTGCCAGCAGCCCAGACAGGGGAGGAGCCACAGATACGCAGTATTTT. Protein sequence: CASSPDRGGATDTQYF.